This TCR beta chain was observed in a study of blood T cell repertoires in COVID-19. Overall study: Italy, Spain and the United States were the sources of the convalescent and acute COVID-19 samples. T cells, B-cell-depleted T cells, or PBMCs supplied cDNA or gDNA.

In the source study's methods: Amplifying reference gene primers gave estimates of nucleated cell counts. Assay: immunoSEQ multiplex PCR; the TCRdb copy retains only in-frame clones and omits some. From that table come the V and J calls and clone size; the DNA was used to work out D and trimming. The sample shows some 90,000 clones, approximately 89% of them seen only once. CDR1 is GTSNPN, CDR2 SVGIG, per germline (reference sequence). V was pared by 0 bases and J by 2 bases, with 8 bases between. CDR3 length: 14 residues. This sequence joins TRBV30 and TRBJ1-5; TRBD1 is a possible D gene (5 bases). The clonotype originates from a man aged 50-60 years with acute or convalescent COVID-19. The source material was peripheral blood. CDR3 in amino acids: CAWSVQGGNQPQHF. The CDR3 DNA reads TGTGCCTGGAGTGTTCAGGGTGGCAATCAGCCCCAGCATTTT.